The 14 T cell receptor beta chains below come from one sample, sequenced in a study of blood T cell repertoires in COVID-19. Generated by immunoSEQ multiplex PCR, the TCRdb table keeps only in-frame clones and is missing some. Of approximately 270,000 clones listed, around 89% are singletons. Sequenced input: peripheral blood. Receptor source: a young man with acute or convalescent COVID-19.

This clone was seen just once. The CDR3 protein is CASSRPGLLNAYNEQFF. The CDR3 nucleotides are TGTGCCAGCAGTCGACCGGGACTACTCAACGCCTACAATGAGCAGTTCTTC. This chain uses TRBV6-6 with TRBJ2-1, with TRBD2 matching 7 bases. This CDR3 comprises 17 residues. Per germline, CDR1 MNHNY and CDR2 SVGAGI (reference sequence). Trimming cost V 5 bases and J 2 bases; bases outside gene matches: 12.

This chain joins TRBV6-5 and TRBJ2-1; 8 bases are shared with TRBD1. Germline V CDR1 and CDR2: MNHEY, SVGAGI. The V and J ends lost 0 bases and 4 bases, in that order; junction bases with no gene match: 5. This CDR3 comprises 16 residues. The CDR3 is CASSYSGQGAYNEQFF. In nucleotides, the CDR3 is TGTGCCAGCAGTTACTCAGGGCAGGGGGCTTACAATGAGCAGTTCTTC.

The V and J genes are TRBV29-1 and TRBJ2-5; D is unclear. Germline CDR1 is SQVTM and CDR2 is ANQGSEA. The CDR3 is made up of 13 amino acids. With 3 bases removed from V and 5 bases from J, the gap between germline ends came to 13 bases. This chain's CDR3 is CSVEKNRQETQYF. For the CDR3, the DNA is TGCAGCGTTGAGAAGAACCGCCAGGAGACCCAGTACTTC.

The chain combines TRBV20-1 with TRBJ1-1; D possibly corresponds to TRBD1 (5 bases). Trimming removed 5 bases from V and 6 bases from J, with 10 bases in between. CDR3 length: 11 amino acids. CDR1 is DFQATT and CDR2 is SNEGSKA in the germline V gene (reference sequence). The CDR3 DNA reads as TGCAGTGCTCAGGGCCCTTCTGAAGCTTTCTTT. Amino acids: CSAQGPSEAFF.

The chain couples TRBV5-1 to TRBJ2-2; TRBD1 is a possible D gene (6 bases). Germline V gene sequence: CDR1 SGHRS, CDR2 YFSETQ. The CDR3 runs 16 residues. Trimming left V 5 bases short and J 3 bases short, with 17 bases between. CDR3 sequence reads: CASRQGHRSDTGELFF. Here the CDR3 DNA reads TGCGCCAGCAGACAGGGCCATCGGTCCGACACCGGGGAGCTGTTTTTT.

The chain couples TRBV7-8 to TRBJ1-3; maybe TRBD1 (5 bases). The germline V gene encodes CDR1 SGHVS and CDR2 FQNEAQ. Trimming took off 1 base at V and 5 bases at J, with 9 bases between the two ends. The CDR3 has 14 amino acids. DNA of the CDR3: TGTGCCAGCAGCTTAGGGGACTGGAGAAACACCATATATTTT. Encoded protein: CASSLGDWRNTIYF.

This chain joins TRBV6-5 and TRBJ1-5; D gene unclear. This CDR3 region has 13 residues. V lost 3 bases to trimming and J lost 5 bases, with 8 bases between them. Germline assignment: CDR1 MNHEY and CDR2 SVGAGI. CDR3: CASSYTSHQPQHF. CDR3 DNA sequence: TGTGCCAGCAGTTATACTTCTCATCAGCCCCAGCATTTT.

This chain links TRBV27 with TRBJ1-1; 9 bases agree with TRBD1. The V gene's germline CDR1 is MNHEY and CDR2 SMNVEV (reference sequence). The CDR3 loop spans 15 amino acids. V shed 4 bases and J 1 base; nucleotides not matched to a gene: 4. This CDR3 is CASSSYRGPNTEAFF. DNA for the CDR3: TGTGCCAGCAGTTCCTACAGGGGGCCGAACACTGAAGCTTTCTTT.

The genes are TRBV30 and TRBJ2-5, with 15 bases that match TRBD2. This CDR3 spans 15 amino acids. J was trimmed by 2 bases and V by 8 bases; bases with no gene match: 6. The germline V gene has CDR1 GTSNPN and CDR2 SVGIG (reference sequence). CDR3 amino acids: CAAWTSGRVQETQYF. The DNA of the CDR3 is TGTGCCGCCTGGACTAGCGGGAGGGTTCAAGAGACCCAGTACTTC.

V gene TRBV11-2 combines with J gene TRBJ1-1; D gene uncertain. V lost 1 base, J lost 0 bases, and 9 bases lay in between. CDR1 is SGHAT, CDR2 FQNNGV, per germline. This CDR3 spans 15 amino acids. The CDR3 nucleotides are TGTGCCAGCAGCTTAGGTCCTATAATGAACACTGAAGCTTTCTTT. This sequence encodes CASSLGPIMNTEAFF.

This chain connects TRBV2 to TRBJ2-5; 14 nucleotides align to TRBD2. The CDR3 has 17 amino acids. V shed 6 bases and J 5 bases; nucleotides not matched to a gene: 11. Germline-derived CDR1 and CDR2 are SNHLY and FYNNEI. In nucleotides, the CDR3 is TGTGCCAGCAGGTTAGGACTAGCGGGGGGTCCTGGGGAGACCCAGTACTTC. Translated, it gives CASRLGLAGGPGETQYF.

The chain has TRBV7-8 and TRBJ1-2, with D tentatively TRBD1 (5 bases). V was trimmed by 5 bases and J by 4 bases, leaving 20 bases between them. The CDR3 consists of 16 residues. CDR1 SGHVS and CDR2 FQNEAQ come from the germline V gene. The CDR3 nucleotides read TGTGCCAGCAGCCCATTTGGGGCTCCCGGTGGCTATGGCTACACCTTC. Translating it yields CASSPFGAPGGYGYTF.

The J gene is TRBJ2-1, the V gene TRBV5-1; TRBD1 aligns across 9 bases. The trim removed 0 bases at V and 9 bases at J, leaving 10 bases unmatched. Germline CDR1 is SGHRS and CDR2 is YFSETQ. The CDR3 is made up of 16 amino acids. CDR3 in amino acids: CASSLAPLGQGSEQFF. CDR3 DNA sequence: TGCGCCAGCAGCTTGGCCCCCTTAGGACAGGGGAGTGAGCAGTTCTTC.

This chain joins TRBV27 and TRBJ2-1; 9 nucleotides agree with TRBD2. J was trimmed by 9 bases and V by 6 bases; bases with no gene match: 9. This CDR3 contains 14 residues. Germline V gene data show CDR1 as MNHEY and CDR2 as SMNVEV (reference sequence). The CDR3 nucleotides are TGTGCCAGCAGCTTGGGACTAGCAGTAGGTGAGCAGTTCTTC. Translated, it gives CASSLGLAVGEQFF.